This record looks at one TCR beta chain sequence and its context. The CDR3 totals 15 residues. Looked up from germline, CDR1 is SGHAT and CDR2 is FQNNGV. Trimming stripped 2 bases from V and 4 bases from J, with 11 bases between. As originally analysed: From reference gene primer amplification, estimates of nucleated cell counts were derived. Assay used: immunoSEQ multiplex PCR; TCRdb lists only in-frame clones, some missing. V, J and clone size are taken as reported in that table, and D and trimming were inferred from the DNA itself. This repertoire shows 190,000 or so clones, approximately 87% found once; its top ten account for about 6%. The data are from a study of blood T cell repertoires in COVID-19. Study summary: The cDNA or gDNA used as material had been derived from T cells, B-cell-depleted T cells, or PBMCs.

What was sequenced was peripheral blood. J is TRBJ2-2 and V is TRBV11-2; possible D gene TRBD1, 6 bases. The source of this sequence is a man aged 60-69 years who had recovered from COVID-19. This CDR3 is CASSLSGGPTGELFF. CDR3 nucleotides: TGTGCCAGCAGCTTAAGTGGGGGCCCCACCGGGGAGCTGTTTTTT.